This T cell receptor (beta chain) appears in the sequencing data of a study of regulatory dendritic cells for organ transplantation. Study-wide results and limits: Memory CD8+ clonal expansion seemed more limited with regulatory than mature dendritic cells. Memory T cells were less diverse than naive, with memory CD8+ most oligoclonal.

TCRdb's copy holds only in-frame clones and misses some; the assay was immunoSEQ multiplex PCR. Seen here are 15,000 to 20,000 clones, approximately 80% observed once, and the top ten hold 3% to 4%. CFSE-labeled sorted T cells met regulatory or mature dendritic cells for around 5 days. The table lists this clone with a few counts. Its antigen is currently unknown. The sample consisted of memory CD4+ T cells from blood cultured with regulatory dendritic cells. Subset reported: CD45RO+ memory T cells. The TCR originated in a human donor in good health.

As DNA, the CDR3 is TGTGCCAGCAGCTTAGCGCAGAAGAATTCACCCCTCCACTTT. Its translation: CASSLAQKNSPLHF. V gene TRBV7-2 combines with J gene TRBJ1-6, with D uncertain. CDR1 and CDR2 from the germline V gene are SGHTA and FQGNSA. The V end was cut by 0 bases, the J end by 7 bases, with 7 bases between. This CDR3 has 14 amino acids.